Sequencing of this T cell receptor (beta chain) was carried out in a study of blood T cells in healthy people across ages (dated by TCRdb to the mid-2010s). Regarding the study in general: In model experiments, template switching captured about one uniquely barcoded TCR beta cDNA molecule for every two T cells. The donors were divided into four age groups: young (average about 15 years), middle-aged (approximately 39), aged (about 60) and long-lived (about 90). For two donors (one aged 18 to 29 and one aged 80 or older), the study analyzed two additional independent replicas of 1 million unique cDNA reads from the same blood draw. Using deep sequencing normalized with unique cDNA molecular identifiers, the study measured how TCR beta repertoire diversity changes with age. Points the paper makes about the study in general: There was a strong correlation between observed TCR beta diversity and the percentage of naive T cells measured by flow cytometry. Compared with the aged group, more naive CD4+ T cells, fewer expanded clones and increased TCR diversity were shown by the long-lived group, suggesting age selection. The CMV infection status of donors was not known, potentially confounding age-related changes in expanded clonotypes. Estimates of total diversity from one million sequenced T cells were regarded as lower bounds and underestimates. Because profiling used bulk unsorted PBMCs, naive and antigen-experienced compartments could not be compared conclusively. As age increased, observed TCR beta diversity per million T cells dropped in a roughly linear way, and a significant reduction was already evident by age 40.

Comments on this clonotype: Its recognized antigen is unknown. No much larger clone exists at a distance of one base, and base qualities are not known.

Libraries were made using 5' RACE. Instrument used: Illumina HiSeq 2500. A second PCR of roughly 6 to 11 cycles was run with a J-beta primer mix and a sample-barcoded 5' primer. Each TCR beta cDNA molecule received a unique molecular identifier from a template-switch 5' adaptor carrying 12 random nucleotides. Each sample yielded at least 3 million CDR3-containing paired-end reads. The Mint cDNA synthesis kit, primed by a TRBC-specific oligonucleotide, was used to synthesize first-strand cDNA from all RNA. Following uracil-DNA glycosylase treatment, all cDNA underwent a first 18-cycle PCR with the universal primers M1SS and BC2_uni_R. The study's own analysis went as follows. For normalization, 1 million high-quality reads, each with a distinct molecular identifier, were randomly selected from each sample. Instead of being binned into consensus sequences, reads with shared molecular identifiers were discarded. CDR3 identification, clonotype clustering and error correction used MiTCR with a Q25 quality threshold and the strictest error-elimination algorithm. A nonparametric unseen species model using Euler transformation provided a lower-bound estimate of total TCR beta diversity. In TCRdb, the public reads were trimmed at Q25 with fastp and aligned with MiXCR, with productive beta chains retained. Each CDR3 protein gets just one entry, which takes the most common genes and DNA from the rows behind it. The V and J calls were determined by TCRdb, not by the authors. The sample profile shows around 520,000 distinct CDR3 sequences; about 29% of them were found once. The biggest ten clones account for approximately 3.3% of the sample.

From cysteine to phenylalanine, the CDR3 is 13 amino acids long. The DNA shown is the 39-base CDR3, in frame from base 1. CDR1 and CDR2 are drawn from the germline V gene (reference sequence): DFQATT, SNEGSKA. V loses 6 bases, J loses 0 bases, and the germline ends lie 10 bases apart. Donors were under 40 systemically healthy Caucasian individuals from Russia aged roughly 6 to 95 years. Roughly 9 milliliters of peripheral blood were drawn from each donor into EDTA-treated Vacutainer tubes. Ficoll-Paque density-gradient centrifugation was used to isolate PBMCs, with at least 7 million obtained per sample. Trizol reagent was used to extract total RNA from the PBMCs, yielding at least 6 micrograms per sample. For every donor, an aliquot of PBMCs went through flow cytometry to measure the percentages of naive CD45RAhigh/CD27high T cells. This sample was also put to use in a study of T cells of mothers and their children. Per that second paper: The donors were nine systemically healthy Caucasian individuals, made up of three mothers and their six children. cDNA synthesis used all of the extracted RNA, with around 1.4 ug of RNA in each 15 ul reaction. In the second PCR, the M1S primer added sample barcodes and 2-4 random nucleotides. More than 8 million TCR beta CDR3 reads were obtained from each mother, and several million reads were obtained from each child. TCR recombination output is similarly shaped by thymic selection in related and unrelated pairs, with a minor effect exerted by inherited differences. Normalized repertoire overlap was always slightly but never significantly higher in related than unrelated mother-child pairs. No persistent microchimeric T cell clones were detected, at a sensitivity of roughly 100 clones per million clonotypes. In the study, deep NGS was used to compare the TCR beta repertoires of mothers and children, and features distinguishing related mother-child pairs from unrelated individuals were sought. The mean age was about 37 +/- 4 years for the mothers and around 11 +/- 4 years for the children. Libraries were sequenced on Illumina HiSeq 2000 with 100+100 nt paired-end reads after adapter ligation with NEBNext reagents. To avoid cross-contamination, the mother libraries and the child libraries were prepared a month apart and sequenced in separate runs. Between about 500,000 and 2,100,000 distinct TCR beta clonotypes were identified per donor. Naive TCR beta clonotypes were estimated from low-frequency clonotypes matched to each donor's FACS-determined naive share, without sorting.

The chain was built from TRBV20-1 and TRBJ2-3; TRBD2 could be the D gene, as 6 bases match. The material sequenced was blood. The source of this sequence is a boy under 10 years old in good health. The CDR3 sequence is CSASGWSTDTQYF. The base sequence is TGCAGTGCCAGCGGGTGGAGCACAGATACGCAGTATTTT.